Given below is one T cell receptor (beta chain) in context. Its antigen is unidentified. The data are from a study of cytomegalovirus exposure and HLA in healthy donors. Study results and caveats: In a later analysis, HLA-C alleles had the fewest associated TCRs, DRB1 alleles the most. Earlier results showed most TCR beta V segments being productive about 87% or about 30% of the time.

With 60 Vbeta and 13 Jbeta primers, the PCR was carried out. Only in-frame clones appear in the TCRdb table, and some are missing; sequencing was by immunoSEQ multiplex PCR. The sample carries roughly 160,000 clones, approximately 75% recorded once. V lost 4 bases and J 4 bases, leaving 10 bases between the germline ends. Germline lookup yields CDR1 SQVTM and CDR2 ANQGSEA. The CDR3 consists of 12 residues. The TCR was taken from a man aged 25-40 years in good health and CMV-seropositive. The sample comprised PBMCs. The rearrangement uses TRBV29-1 and TRBJ1-1; D call uncertain. CDR3 region: CSVGGLATEAFF. The CDR3 DNA sequence: TGCAGCGTTGGTGGGCTCGCCACTGAAGCTTTCTTT.